A single sample is the source of the 11 T cell receptor beta chains below, sequenced in a study of OX40 agonist ivuxolimab in advanced cancers. Sequenced by immunoSEQ multiplex PCR; TCRdb stores in-frame clones only, minus some. The table lists roughly 49,000 clones, approximately 91% of them singletons. The sequences come from CD4+ or CD8+ T cells sorted from blood, collected in a trial of the OX40 agonist ivuxolimab. The receptors stem from an adult with an advanced solid tumor such as melanoma, head and neck, liver or kidney cancer.

This chain links TRBV30 with TRBJ1-1; TRBD1 is a possible D gene (6 bases). V gave up 7 bases and J gave up 4 bases, with 19 bases separating them. Germline values: CDR1 GTSNPN, CDR2 SVGIG (reference sequence). The CDR3 is 14 amino acids. The DNA for the CDR3 is TGTGCCTATTCTCCGGGACAAGGGACCACTGAAGCTTTCTTT. This translates into CAYSPGQGTTEAFF.

The gene calls are TRBV6-1 and TRBJ1-1; no definite D call. Trimming stripped 4 bases from V and 5 bases from J, with 5 bases between. From germline, CDR1 is MNHNS and CDR2 SASEGT. This CDR3 is built from 11 residues. CDR3 loop: CASSVWTEAFF. In DNA form, the CDR3 reads TGTGCCAGCAGTGTGTGGACTGAAGCTTTCTTT.

J is TRBJ2-6 and V is TRBV11-2; D not certain. The V gene lost 2 bases and the J gene lost 1 base, with 6 bases spanning the gap. From germline, CDR1 is SGHAT and CDR2 FQNNGV. The CDR3 sequence is 15 residues long. CDR3 loop: CASSLIFSGANVLTF. The CDR3 nucleotides read TGTGCCAGCAGCTTAATTTTTTCTGGGGCCAACGTCCTGACTTTC.

The genes are TRBV5-6 and TRBJ1-2, with D possibly TRBD1 on 5 matching bases. CDR1 SGHDT and CDR2 YYEEEE come from the germline V gene. Trimming cost V 3 bases and J 7 bases, with 13 bases left between them. The CDR3 covers 13 residues. CDR3 in amino acids: CASSSGRQGGYTF. The CDR3, as DNA: TGTGCCAGCAGCTCCGGACGGCAGGGTGGCTACACCTTC.

The J gene is TRBJ2-7, the V gene TRBV6-1, with 9 positions matching TRBD1. Trimming took 0 bases from V and 5 from J; bases not matched to a gene: 5. CDR3 size: 15 residues. CDR1 and CDR2 (germline): MNHNS, SASEGT. CDR3 sequence reads: CASSEAAGTGNEQYF. CDR3 DNA: TGTGCCAGCAGTGAAGCGGCCGGGACAGGGAACGAGCAGTACTTC.

Of note for this clone: At the DNA level, this CDR3 is encoded by other sequences in the same sample as well. The V and J genes are TRBV9 and TRBJ2-3; no clear D. Between the trimmed V and J ends, which lost 0 bases and 6 bases, there was a span of 2 bases. The CDR3 has 11 residues. CDR1 is SGDLS and CDR2 is YYNGEE in the germline V gene. CDR3 region: CASSVGDTQYF. The DNA for the CDR3 is TGTGCCAGCAGCGTAGGTGATACGCAGTATTTT. Looking up the rest from reference TRBV9 and TRBJ2-3 gives the full variable domain: DSGVTQTPKHLITATGQRVTLRCSPRSGDLSVYWYQQSLDQGLQFLIQYYNGEERAKGNILERFSAQQFPDLHSELNLSSLELGDSALYFCASSVGDTQYFGPGTRLTVL.

J is TRBJ2-3 and V is TRBV11-2; D not certain. CDR3 size: 17 residues. The ends were cut back, 6 bases at V and 2 bases at J, with 21 bases in the middle. CDR1 and CDR2 from the germline V gene are SGHAT and FQNNGV. The CDR3 sequence: CASRNQLGSSLTDTQYF. For the CDR3, the DNA is TGTGCCAGCAGAAATCAGTTGGGCAGCAGCCTCACAGATACGCAGTATTTT. The full variable domain, rest sourced from reference TRBV11-2 and TRBJ2-3, is EAGVAQSPRYKIIEKRQSVAFWCNPISGHATLYWYQQILGQGPKLLIQFQNNGVVDDSQLPKDRFSAERLKGVDSTLKIQPAKLEDSAVYLCASRNQLGSSLTDTQYFGPGTRLTVL.

J is TRBJ2-1 and V is TRBV7-9, with D unresolved. Looked up from germline, CDR1 is SEHNR and CDR2 is FQNEAQ (reference sequence). V was trimmed by 3 bases and J by 10 bases, leaving 7 bases between them. The CDR3 covers 11 residues. DNA for the CDR3: TGTGCCAGCAGCTTCCAGGAGGAGCAGTTCTTC. Its protein is CASSFQEEQFF. Full variable domain (remainder filled in from reference TRBV7-9 and TRBJ2-1): DTGVSQNPRHKITKRGQNVTFRCDPISEHNRLYWYRQTLGQGPEFLTYFQNEAQLEKSRLLSDRFSAERPKGSFSTLEIQRTEQGDSAMYLCASSFQEEQFFGPGTRLTVL.

The gene calls are TRBV7-3 and TRBJ2-1; no clear D gene. Germline V lookup: CDR1 SGHTA, CDR2 FQGTGA. This CDR3 comprises 13 residues. Between the trimmed V and J ends, which lost 2 bases and 4 bases, there was a span of 6 bases. CDR3 sequence (DNA): TGTGCCAGCAGCTTATCCCCGTACAATGAGCAGTTCTTC. Translating it yields CASSLSPYNEQFF.

The CDR3 DNA reads as TGTGCCAGCAGCGGCCCCGAAGGTCGCCCAGATACGCAGTATTTT. Amino acids: CASSGPEGRPDTQYF. This sequence joins TRBV9 and TRBJ2-3; D is unresolved. The CDR3 sequence is 15 residues long. V gave up 3 bases and J gave up 4 bases, with 15 bases separating them. Germline CDR1 reads SGDLS; CDR2 reads YYNGEE.

V gene TRBV5-3 combines with J gene TRBJ2-5; D call uncertain. TRBV5-3 belongs to the ORF category, with a function that is uncertain. The CDR3 loop spans 15 amino acids. With 1 base removed from V and 7 bases from J, the gap between germline ends came to 17 bases. The CDR3 loop is CARSLIFTHPGTQYF. The CDR3 bases are TGTGCCAGAAGCTTGATCTTCACTCACCCGGGGACCCAGTACTTC.